What follows describes a single TCR beta chain. Antigen unknown. These data come from a study of OX40 agonist ivuxolimab in advanced cancers. Across the whole study: Mean age approximately 59 years, range about 23 to 80; just over 80% male. Findings and limits, study-wide: Patients who responded partially at 0.1-3.0 mg/kg showed clonal expansion ranking among the lowest.

The germline V and J ends were trimmed by 4 bases and 4 bases, with 8 bases remaining between them. The CDR3 spans 14 residues. CDR1 SNHLY and CDR2 FYNNEI come from the germline V gene. Generated by immunoSEQ multiplex PCR, the TCRdb table keeps only in-frame clones and is missing some. This repertoire shows roughly 64,000 clones, roughly 85% found once; its top ten account for around 5%. This TCR was sampled from an adult with an advanced solid tumor such as melanoma, head and neck, liver or kidney cancer. The chain combines TRBV2 with TRBJ1-6; D is unclear. The sample consisted of CD4+ or CD8+ T cells sorted from blood, taken in a trial of the OX40 agonist ivuxolimab. CDR3 protein: CASSGGMYNSPLHF. In DNA, the CDR3 is TGTGCCAGCAGTGGGGGAATGTATAATTCACCCCTCCACTTT.